The 22 T cell receptor beta chains below come from one sample, sequenced in a study of T-cell reconstitution after alpha-beta-depleted transplantation in children (dated by TCRdb to the mid-2010s). Libraries were made using PCR. Sequencing was carried out with an Illumina HiSeq 2500. Molecular barcoding was employed in the preparation of TCR libraries, with unique molecular identifiers being used to normalize TCRbeta repertoire quantification. In TCRdb, the public reads were trimmed at Q25 with fastp and aligned with MiXCR, with productive beta chains retained. Identical CDR3 proteins give one entry, which carries the most common genes and DNA. This sample holds about 980,000 distinct CDR3 sequences; roughly 29% were observed only once. Over 25% of the sample belongs to the ten largest clones. Sample treatment or condition, as interpreted from the label and publication: allogeneic hematopoietic cell transplantation with graft depleted of TCRalphabeta T cells and CD19 B cells.

This specimen was PBMCs, mostly from graft donor cells, taken 360 days after TCRalphabeta/CD19-depleted stem cell transplant. The receptors here all came from a boy in the first two years of life who had a stem cell transplant for SCID, so the T cells may come from the graft donor.

The chain uses TRBV4-1 and TRBJ2-3, with 12 nucleotides matching TRBD2. The germline CDR1 and CDR2 sequences are MGHRA and YSYEKL. The CDR3 consists of 18 residues. Trimming at V came to 0 bases and at J to 4 bases, leaving 8 bases not matched to a gene. The CDR3 nucleotides read TGCGCCAGCAGCCAAGATATGCTCCCTAGCGGGGGGGCAGATACGCAGTATTTT. Protein sequence: CASSQDMLPSGGADTQYF.

The chain has TRBV5-1 and TRBJ2-3, with TRBD2 identical over 11 bases. The germline CDR1 and CDR2 sequences are SGHRS and YFSETQ. With V trimmed by 2 bases and J by 6 bases, 5 bases remained unmatched. This CDR3 contains 15 residues. This chain's CDR3 is CASSFRLAGSDTQYF. Here the CDR3 DNA reads TGCGCCAGCAGCTTTCGACTAGCGGGGTCGGATACGCAGTATTTT. Full variable domain (missing parts from reference TRBV5-1 and TRBJ2-3): KAGVTQTPRYLIKTRGQQVTLSCSPISGHRSVSWYQQTPGQGLQFLFEYFSETQRNKGNFPGRFSGRQFSNSRSEMNVSTLELGDSALYLCASSFRLAGSDTQYFGPGTRLTVL.

V is TRBV4-2 and J is TRBJ1-6; the D is unclear. V lost 0 bases to trimming and J lost 13 bases, with 7 bases between them. This CDR3 contains 12 residues. The V gene's germline CDR1 is LGHNA and CDR2 YNFKEQ. CDR3 nucleotides: TGTGCCAGCAGCCAAGATGGAGCCCCCCTCCACTTT. Translation: CASSQDGAPLHF.

This clonotype was seen ten or more times. The V and J genes are TRBV5-1 and TRBJ2-3; possibly TRBD2 for D (6 bases). V lost 2 bases to trimming and J lost 2 bases, with 15 bases between them. CDR3 length equals 16 residues. Germline CDR1 is SGHRS and CDR2 is YFSETQ. Here the CDR3 reads CASSFRLGDSTDTQYF. CDR3 DNA: TGCGCCAGCAGCTTTCGCTTGGGGGACTCCACAGATACGCAGTATTTT. Looking up the rest from reference TRBV5-1 and TRBJ2-3 gives the full variable domain: KAGVTQTPRYLIKTRGQQVTLSCSPISGHRSVSWYQQTPGQGLQFLFEYFSETQRNKGNFPGRFSGRQFSNSRSEMNVSTLELGDSALYLCASSFRLGDSTDTQYFGPGTRLTVL.

The J gene is TRBJ1-2, the V gene TRBV13; D is uncertain. The CDR3 runs 15 residues. Deletions cut 0 bases from V and 1 base from J, with 9 bases between. From germline, CDR1 is PRHDT and CDR2 FYEKMQ (reference sequence). CDR3 loop: CASSLGGNLNYGYTF. For the CDR3, the DNA is TGTGCCAGCAGCTTAGGGGGGAACCTTAACTATGGCTACACCTTC.

There are a few counts of this clonotype. The genes are TRBV9 and TRBJ2-7, with no clear D. Between the trimmed V and J ends, which lost 0 bases and 1 base, there was a span of 8 bases. CDR1 and CDR2 (germline): SGDLS, YYNGEE. This CDR3 contains 14 residues. CDR3 nucleotide sequence: TGTGCCAGCAGCGTAGAACCGTTTTCCTACGAGCAGTACTTC. It is translated as CASSVEPFSYEQYF.

The chain has TRBV5-1 and TRBJ2-5; 8 bases are shared with TRBD2. The germline V gene encodes CDR1 SGHRS and CDR2 YFSETQ. V shed 4 bases and J 5 bases; nucleotides not matched to a gene: 13. The CDR3 is 16 residues long. The CDR3 here is CASSQTSASSTETQYF. The CDR3 coding sequence is TGCGCCAGCAGCCAGACTAGCGCCTCCAGTACGGAGACCCAGTACTTC.

DNA for the CDR3: TGTGCCAGCAGTTCCCCACTCGGGGTAACTAGCTCTGGGGCCAACGTCCTGACTTTC. It specifies CASSSPLGVTSSGANVLTF. This chain joins TRBV12-3 or TRBV12-4 and TRBJ2-6, with TRBD2 as a possible D gene (5 bases). The CDR3 totals 19 residues. The ends were cut back, 4 bases at V and 0 bases at J, with 19 bases in the middle.

The sample holds one count of this clonotype. The chain carries TRBV7-2 and TRBJ1-5, with unresolved D. The germline V gene encodes CDR1 SGHTA and CDR2 FQGNSA. Trimming left V 1 base short and J 6 bases short, with 13 bases between. The CDR3 spans 15 residues. The CDR3 DNA sequence: TGTGCCAGCAGCTTAGACGCGGCAGAGGGTCAGCCCCAGCATTTT. It codes for CASSLDAAEGQPQHF.

This clonotype showed up just a few times. Here the CDR3 reads CASSRVGRGKTEAFF. The CDR3, as DNA: TGCGCCAGCAGCCGAGTGGGGCGGGGAAAAACTGAAGCTTTCTTT. The V gene is TRBV4-3, the J gene TRBJ1-1; a weak D match, TRBD1 (5 bases). CDR1 and CDR2 from the germline V gene are LGHNA and YSLEER. With 4 bases removed from V and 5 bases from J, the gap between germline ends came to 17 bases. This CDR3 has 15 amino acids.

This sequence joins TRBV4-3 and TRBJ2-7; no clear D gene. Germline-derived CDR1 and CDR2 are LGHNA and YSLEER. CDR3 size: 13 residues. The V end lost 4 bases, the J end lost 4 bases, and 11 bases lay between the germline ends. For the CDR3, the DNA is TGCGCCAGCAGCCCTTATATCGGTTACGAGCAGTACTTC. Its protein product is CASSPYIGYEQYF.

This chain connects TRBV15 to TRBJ2-1; 10 nucleotides match TRBD1. Germline CDR1 is LNHNV and CDR2 is YYDKDF (reference sequence). This CDR3 is 15 amino acids long. The V segment lost 6 bases and the J segment 4 bases; nucleotides outside the gene matches: 6. The CDR3 sequence: CATRDRGRGYNEQFF. The CDR3 DNA is TGTGCCACCAGAGACAGGGGGCGGGGATACAATGAGCAGTTCTTC.

This clonotype has a handful of counts. This sequence joins TRBV7-3 and TRBJ2-1, with D possibly being TRBD2 (6 bases). The CDR3 loop spans 15 amino acids. Per germline, CDR1 SGHTA and CDR2 FQGTGA. The V end lost 2 bases, the J end lost 0 bases, and 8 bases lay between the germline ends. CDR3 sequence reads: CASSLWGVSYNEQFF. In DNA, the CDR3 is TGTGCCAGCAGCTTATGGGGGGTCTCCTACAATGAGCAGTTCTTC.

The rearrangement joins TRBV12-3 or TRBV12-4 to TRBJ2-5, with D perhaps TRBD1 (5 bases). The CDR3 loop spans 13 amino acids. V dropped 4 bases and J dropped 4 bases, with 10 bases sitting between them. The CDR3 sequence: CASSSFRAETQYF. In DNA form, the CDR3 reads TGTGCCAGCAGTTCTTTCAGGGCAGAGACCCAGTACTTC.

The chain is built from TRBV20-1 and TRBJ2-7, with a possible D match to TRBD2 (7 bases). This CDR3 spans 15 amino acids. Per the germline V gene, CDR1 is DFQATT and CDR2 is SNEGSKA (reference sequence). V gave up 0 bases and J gave up 5 bases, with 17 bases separating them. The DNA of the CDR3 is TGCAGTGCTAGAGATATGTTTAGGGGGGGCGACGAGCAGTACTTC. Protein: CSARDMFRGGDEQYF.

The rearrangement links TRBV12-3 or TRBV12-4 to TRBJ2-4; D possibly corresponds to TRBD1 (6 bases). This CDR3 comprises 16 residues. Deletions cut 7 bases from V and 0 bases from J, with 16 bases between. The CDR3 region is CASTHGTFLAKNIQYF. The CDR3 DNA reads as TGTGCCAGCACCCACGGGACATTTCTAGCCAAAAACATTCAGTACTTC.

The chain recombines TRBV9 with TRBJ1-1; TRBD1 matches 7 bases. Unmatched junction bases numbered 8, after V lost 3 bases and J lost 0 bases. Germline CDR1 reads SGDLS; CDR2 reads YYNGEE. The CDR3 spans 16 residues. The CDR3 region is CASSATGETMNTEAFF. DNA for the CDR3: TGTGCCAGCAGCGCCACAGGGGAGACCATGAACACTGAAGCTTTCTTT.

The rearrangement links TRBV2 to TRBJ1-2, with 7 nucleotides matching TRBD1. J was trimmed by 7 bases and V by 4 bases; bases with no gene match: 12. The CDR3 sequence is 15 residues long. Germline CDR1 SNHLY, CDR2 FYNNEI. The CDR3: CASSGWTGATGGYTF. CDR3 sequence (DNA): TGTGCCAGCAGTGGTTGGACAGGCGCAACGGGTGGCTACACCTTC. Based on the CDR3 plus reference TRBV2 and TRBJ1-2, the full variable domain is EPEVTQTPSHQVTQMGQEVILRCVPISNHLYFYWYRQILGQKVEFLVSFYNNEISEKSEIFDDQFSVERPDGSNFTLKIRSTKLEDSAMYFCASSGWTGATGGYTFGSGTRLTVV.

This clonotype was seen a few times. The rearrangement joins TRBV3-1 to TRBJ2-3; 11 nucleotides agree with TRBD2. The CDR3 runs 17 residues. Germline V gene data show CDR1 as LGHDT and CDR2 as YNNKEL (reference sequence). Unmatched junction bases numbered 10, after V lost 4 bases and J lost 4 bases. The CDR3 DNA reads as TGTGCCAGCAGCCGTCCGAACCTAGCGGGGGGCGCAGATACGCAGTATTTT. Translation: CASSRPNLAGGADTQYF.

This clonotype showed up just a few times. The chain carries TRBV6-1 and TRBJ2-2, with 7 nucleotides matching TRBD1. This CDR3 region has 14 residues. CDR1 is MNHNS and CDR2 is SASEGT in the germline V gene. V lost 6 bases and J lost 5; bases outside the gene matches: 6. The DNA for the CDR3 is TGTGCCAGCAGCTCCGGGGACAGAACCGGGGAGCTGTTTTTT. This encodes CASSSGDRTGELFF.

This clonotype was seen a handful of times. The chain is built from TRBV5-6 and TRBJ2-3; 8 nucleotides agree with TRBD1. This CDR3 comprises 15 residues. Germline-derived CDR1 and CDR2 are SGHDT and YYEEEE. J gave up 2 bases and V 4 bases, and 6 bases lay outside the gene matches. The CDR3 reads CASSLGQATTDTQYF. The CDR3 region has the DNA TGTGCCAGCAGCCTGGGACAGGCGACCACAGATACGCAGTATTTT.

CDR3 region: CASSPTPTGSNEQFF. The CDR3 coding sequence is TGTGCCAGCAGCCCCACCCCGACAGGGAGCAATGAGCAGTTCTTC. The chain joins TRBV5-4 to TRBJ2-1; TRBD1 matches 7 bases. The germline V gene encodes CDR1 SGHNT and CDR2 YYREEE (reference sequence). The CDR3 is 15 residues long. Trimming removed 4 bases from V and 6 bases from J; junction bases left unmatched: 10.